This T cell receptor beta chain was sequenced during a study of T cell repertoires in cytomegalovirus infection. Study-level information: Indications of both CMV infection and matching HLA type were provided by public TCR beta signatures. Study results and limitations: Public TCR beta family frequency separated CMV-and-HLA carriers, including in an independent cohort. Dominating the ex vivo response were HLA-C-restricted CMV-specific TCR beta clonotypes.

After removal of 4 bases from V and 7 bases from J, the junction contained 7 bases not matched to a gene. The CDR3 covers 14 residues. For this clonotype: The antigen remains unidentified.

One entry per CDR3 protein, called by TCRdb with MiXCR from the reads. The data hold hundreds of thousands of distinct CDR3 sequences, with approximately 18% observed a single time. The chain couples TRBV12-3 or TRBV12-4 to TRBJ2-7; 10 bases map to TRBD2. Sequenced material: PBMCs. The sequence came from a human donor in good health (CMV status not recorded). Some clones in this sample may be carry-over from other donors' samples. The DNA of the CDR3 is TGTGCCAGCAGTTCGACTAGCGGGTCTACGGAGCAGTACTTC. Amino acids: CASSSTSGSTEQYF.